This T cell receptor beta chain was found in a study of fetal regulatory T cell absence and autoimmunity. Looking at the study overall: Without clinical diabetes, IPEX patients showed exocrine pancreas autoimmunity.

Study-level results: In IPEX, the enrichment was taken to support antigen-driven autoimmunity before birth. Some top pancreas TCR clones were over 100-fold enriched versus cord blood.

The survey-level immunoSEQ assay was used. Generated by immunoSEQ multiplex PCR, the TCRdb table keeps only in-frame clones and is missing some. The sample comprises roughly 95,000 clones, approximately 75% of which are singletons, and 2% rests with the top ten. A remark on this clone: What it recognizes is unknown.

V gave up 0 bases and J gave up 1 base, with 7 bases separating them. From germline, CDR1 is SGHRS and CDR2 YFSETQ. CDR3 length: 14 amino acids. This chain connects TRBV5-1 to TRBJ2-5, with TRBD1 as a possible D gene (6 bases). The sequenced material came from pancreas tissue. The sequence came from a male donor with IPEX syndrome. The CDR3 here is CASSLGTAQETQYF. DNA for the CDR3: TGCGCCAGCAGCTTGGGGACAGCCCAAGAGACCCAGTACTTC.